These 24 T cell receptor beta chains were all obtained from the same sample, sequenced in a study of T cells after yellow fever vaccination. A single record per CDR3 protein comes from TCRdb applying MiXCR to the 5' RACE reads. The sample consists of about 510,000 distinct CDR3 sequences, 20% to 25% of them appearing once. This sample comprised PBMCs, obtained around 3 weeks after the first yellow fever vaccination. These receptors were collected from a man between 18 and 35 years old who received the YFV17D yellow fever vaccine.

This clonotype was seen more than once but under ten times. V and J are TRBV27 and TRBJ2-1; 9 nucleotides match TRBD2. The CDR3 consists of 15 residues. Losses at the gene ends were 6 bases for V and 9 bases for J; bases not matched to a gene: 12. Germline V gene lookup returns CDR1 MNHEY and CDR2 SMNVEV (reference sequence). CDR3 nucleotides: TGTGCCAGCAGCCGGCGGGGGGGAGGAACAGGTGAGCAGTTCTTC. This translates into CASSRRGGGTGEQFF.

This clonotype was observed at least ten times. The genes are TRBV7-3 and TRBJ1-1; D not certain. The V end lost 4 bases, the J end lost 1 base, and 10 bases lay between the germline ends. The germline V gene encodes CDR1 SGHTA and CDR2 FQGTGA. This CDR3 spans 14 amino acids. This CDR3 is CASSSGGPNTEAFF. In nucleotides, the CDR3 is TGTGCCAGCAGCTCAGGCGGACCGAACACTGAAGCTTTCTTT.

This chain links TRBV10-3 with TRBJ1-4, with 7 bases matching TRBD1. Trimming took 3 bases from V and 3 from J; bases not matched to a gene: 7. This CDR3 comprises 16 residues. The germline V gene encodes CDR1 ENHRY and CDR2 SYGVKD. Here the CDR3 reads CAISDGRQGPNEKLFF. The DNA for the CDR3 is TGTGCCATCAGTGATGGGAGACAGGGTCCTAATGAAAAACTGTTTTTT.

This chain connects TRBV6-6 to TRBJ2-1; D possibly corresponds to TRBD1 (8 bases). Germline CDR1 reads MNHNY; CDR2 reads SVGAGI (reference sequence). The V gene lost 7 bases and the J gene lost 9 bases, with 16 bases spanning the gap. CDR3 length: 13 amino acids. The CDR3 sequence: CASTLQGEGEQFF. The CDR3 nucleotides are TGTGCCAGCACCCTACAGGGGGAGGGTGAGCAGTTCTTC.

This sequence joins TRBV20-1 and TRBJ1-1, with TRBD1 as a possible D gene (5 bases). The CDR3 length is 14 residues. CDR1 is DFQATT, CDR2 SNEGSKA, per germline (reference sequence). The ends were cut back, 3 bases at V and 5 bases at J, with 16 bases in the middle. This chain's CDR3 is CSARPGPPGTEAFF. CDR3 bases: TGCAGTGCTAGGCCAGGGCCGCCCGGTACTGAAGCTTTCTTT.

V gene TRBV19 combines with J gene TRBJ2-5; 11 bases are a match to TRBD2. Germline values: CDR1 LNHDA, CDR2 SQIVND (reference sequence). V lost 2 bases, J lost 1 base, and 9 bases stayed unmatched. There are 18 residues in the CDR3. The CDR3 coding sequence is TGTGCCAGTAGTATATCCGGGACTAGCGGTGCTCTCCAAGAGACCCAGTACTTC. Amino acids: CASSISGTSGALQETQYF.

As DNA, the CDR3 is TGTGCCAGCAGCACAGGGGACTCACCCCTCCACTTT. It translates to CASSTGDSPLHF. The chain links TRBV11-1 to TRBJ1-6; 7 nucleotides match TRBD1. The length of the CDR3 is 12 residues. J lost 10 bases, V lost 5 bases, and 2 bases had no gene match. Germline V gene lookup returns CDR1 SGHAT and CDR2 FQDESV (reference sequence).

There are a few counts of this clonotype. The CDR3 here is CASSQRQGARETQYF. DNA for the CDR3: TGCGCCAGCAGCCAACGACAGGGGGCGAGGGAGACCCAGTACTTC. The rearrangement uses TRBV4-1 and TRBJ2-5; TRBD1 agrees at 10 bases. Germline trimming cut 2 bases from V and 5 bases from J; bases unmatched to any gene: 5. The CDR3 consists of 15 residues. Germline CDR1 MGHRA, CDR2 YSYEKL.

This clonotype turned up a few times. One junction end disagrees with the germline gene, perhaps due to a read error. This chain connects TRBV7-9 to TRBJ1-1; no clear D gene. Germline-derived CDR1 and CDR2 are SEHNR and FQNEAQ (reference sequence). CDR3 size: 13 residues. In DNA form, the CDR3 reads TGTGCCAGCACCTTAAACCGGGTGACTGAAGCTTTCTTT. It is translated as CASTLNRVTEAFF.

This chain uses TRBV6-2 or TRBV6-3 with TRBJ2-6; 9 nucleotides align to TRBD1. This CDR3 is 20 amino acids long. From germline, CDR1 is MNHEY and CDR2 SVGEGT. V was pared by 6 bases and J by 3 bases, with 18 bases of the junction left unmatched. CDR3 residues: CASRHPPSRQGGFGANVLTF. DNA for the CDR3: TGTGCCAGCAGGCATCCCCCATCTAGACAGGGGGGTTTTGGGGCCAACGTCCTGACTTTC.

The V and J genes are TRBV5-1 and TRBJ1-6; TRBD1 aligns across 7 bases. J lost 10 bases, V lost 10 bases, and 11 bases had no gene match. Germline V gives CDR1 SGHRS, CDR2 YFSETQ. This CDR3 region has 13 residues. The CDR3 DNA sequence: TGCGCCCACTTAGCAACAGGGGCCTCACCCCTCCACTTT. Translating it yields CAHLATGASPLHF.

This chain connects TRBV20-1 to TRBJ1-5, with 9 nucleotides matching TRBD1. Germline-derived CDR1 and CDR2 are DFQATT and SNEGSKA (reference sequence). CDR3 length equals 15 residues. V trimming: 5 bases; J trimming: 3 bases; junction bases outside the gene matches: 8. The CDR3 is CSAVDRGRNNQPQHF. In nucleotides, the CDR3 is TGCAGTGCTGTGGACAGGGGACGGAACAATCAGCCCCAGCATTTT.

The chain has TRBV10-3 and TRBJ2-3; 7 bases fit TRBD2. The germline gives CDR1 ENHRY, CDR2 SYGVKD. After removal of 4 bases from V and 4 bases from J, the junction contained 8 bases not matched to a gene. This CDR3 is 15 amino acids long. The CDR3 nucleotides read TGTGCCATCAGTGCGGGTGCCAGCGGGGCAGATACGCAGTATTTT. Translated: CAISAGASGADTQYF.

The chain is built from TRBV24-1 and TRBJ2-1; 12 bases align to TRBD2. The CDR3 is 18 residues long. Germline loops: CDR1 KGHDR, CDR2 SFDVKD. With V trimmed by 3 bases and J by 3 bases, 8 bases remained unmatched. The CDR3 sequence is CATSDPRTSGVIYNEQFF. DNA of the CDR3: TGTGCCACCAGTGATCCCAGGACTAGCGGGGTGATCTACAATGAGCAGTTCTTC.

This sequence joins TRBV7-2 and TRBJ1-2; D might be TRBD1 (6 bases). The CDR3 runs 15 residues. Looked up from germline, CDR1 is SGHTA and CDR2 is FQGNSA. Trimming pared 3 bases from V and 4 bases from J, leaving 15 bases between. The CDR3: CASSLGETGAYGYTF. The CDR3 DNA reads as TGTGCCAGCAGCTTGGGGGAGACGGGGGCCTATGGCTACACCTTC.

The V and J genes are TRBV29-1 and TRBJ2-3; D perhaps matches TRBD2 (5 bases). V was cut by 4 bases and J by 3 bases, with 5 bases left in between. The CDR3 spans 11 residues. Germline CDR1 reads SQVTM; CDR2 reads ANQGSEA. The CDR3 reads CSVAGTDTQYF. CDR3 nucleotide sequence: TGCAGCGTTGCGGGAACAGATACGCAGTATTTT.

This clonotype was recorded a few times. The rearrangement links TRBV6-2 or TRBV6-3 to TRBJ2-4, with 11 nucleotides matching TRBD1. V gave up 7 bases and J gave up 1 base; unmatched junction bases: 12. Germline CDR1 reads MNHEY; CDR2 reads SVGEGT. The CDR3 totals 18 residues. The CDR3 DNA follows: TGTGCCAGCACCCGATTCTGGACAGGGGGCTTCGCCAAAAACATTCAGTACTTC. Its translation: CASTRFWTGGFAKNIQYF.

This clonotype was picked up a small number of times. The chain combines TRBV7-2 with TRBJ2-7; no firm D call. The germline V gene has CDR1 SGHTA and CDR2 FQGNSA. The CDR3 spans 16 residues. Trimming removed 7 bases at V and 5 bases at J, with 24 bases between. The CDR3 protein is CASIPLGVVGFDEQYV. CDR3 DNA sequence: TGTGCCAGCATCCCCTTAGGCGTTGTAGGGTTCGACGAGCAGTACGTC.

The J gene is TRBJ1-1, the V gene TRBV7-9; D remains unclear. The V end lost 2 bases, the J end lost 0 bases, and 4 bases lay between the germline ends. The germline V gene has CDR1 SEHNR and CDR2 FQNEAQ (reference sequence). The CDR3 is made up of 13 amino acids. The CDR3 sequence is CASSLKVNTEAFF. The CDR3 nucleotides read TGTGCCAGCAGCTTAAAAGTGAACACTGAAGCTTTCTTT.

This clonotype has just a few counts. The chain has TRBV20-1 and TRBJ2-3; 10 bases agree with TRBD2. This CDR3 spans 14 amino acids. Germline V gene lookup returns CDR1 DFQATT and CDR2 SNEGSKA (reference sequence). Germline trimming cut 3 bases from V and 8 bases from J; bases unmatched to any gene: 8. The CDR3 spells CSARRSGGVSTQYF. CDR3 DNA sequence: TGCAGTGCTAGGAGGAGCGGGGGGGTTAGTACGCAGTATTTT.

The sample holds one count of this clonotype. Here the CDR3 DNA reads TGTGCCAGCAGTGAGGGAGGCGGGGAGAGCTCCTACGAGCAGTACTTC. It translates to CASSEGGGESSYEQYF. The chain couples TRBV6-4 to TRBJ2-7; tentatively, D is TRBD2 (6 bases). V dropped 3 bases and J dropped 0 bases, with 15 bases sitting between them. In germline, CDR1 is MRHNA, CDR2 SNTAGT. This CDR3 contains 16 residues.

The rearrangement joins TRBV7-9 to TRBJ1-4; D uncertain. The CDR3 spans 15 residues. Germline CDR1 SEHNR, CDR2 FQNEAQ (reference sequence). The ends were cut back, 4 bases at V and 8 bases at J, with 17 bases in the middle. The CDR3 spells CASSSRTGPGEKLFF. The CDR3, as DNA: TGTGCCAGCAGCTCCCGGACGGGTCCTGGGGAAAAACTGTTTTTT.

The chain employs TRBV11-2 and TRBJ2-5, with 10 positions matching TRBD2. The CDR3 is 15 amino acids. Trimming at V came to 4 bases and at J to 5 bases, leaving 7 bases not matched to a gene. Germline CDR1 and CDR2: SGHAT and FQNNGV. The CDR3 here is CASSSEAGGLETQYF. In nucleotides, the CDR3 is TGTGCCAGCAGCTCCGAAGCGGGGGGGTTGGAGACCCAGTACTTC.

The J gene is TRBJ1-6, the V gene TRBV9, with D hard to call. Germline V gene sequence: CDR1 SGDLS, CDR2 YYNGEE. Trimming removed 0 bases at V and 9 bases at J, with 13 bases between. The CDR3 spans 15 residues. The CDR3 loop is CASSVGEGVGSPLHF. CDR3 DNA: TGTGCCAGCAGCGTAGGGGAGGGTGTCGGTTCACCCCTCCACTTT. Drawing the rest from reference TRBV9 and TRBJ1-6, the complete variable domain is DSGVTQTPKHLITATGQRVTLRCSPRSGDLSVYWYQQSLDQGLQFLIQYYNGEERAKGNILERFSAQQFPDLHSELNLSSLELGDSALYFCASSVGEGVGSPLHFGNGTRLTVT.